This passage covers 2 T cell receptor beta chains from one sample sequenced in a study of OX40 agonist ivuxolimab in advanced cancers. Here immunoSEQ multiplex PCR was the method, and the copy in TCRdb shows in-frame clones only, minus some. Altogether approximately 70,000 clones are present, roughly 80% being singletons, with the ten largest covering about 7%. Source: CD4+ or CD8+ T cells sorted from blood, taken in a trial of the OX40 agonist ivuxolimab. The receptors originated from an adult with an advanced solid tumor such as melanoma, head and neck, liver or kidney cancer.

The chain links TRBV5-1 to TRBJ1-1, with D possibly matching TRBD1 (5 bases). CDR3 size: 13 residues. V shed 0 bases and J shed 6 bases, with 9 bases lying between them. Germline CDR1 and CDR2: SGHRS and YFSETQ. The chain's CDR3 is CASSLAGTPEAFF. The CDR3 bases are TGCGCCAGCAGCTTGGCCGGGACCCCTGAAGCTTTCTTT.

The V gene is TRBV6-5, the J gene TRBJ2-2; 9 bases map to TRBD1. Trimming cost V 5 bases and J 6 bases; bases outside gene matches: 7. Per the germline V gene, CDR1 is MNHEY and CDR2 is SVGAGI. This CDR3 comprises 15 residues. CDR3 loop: CASSPRQGVSGELFF. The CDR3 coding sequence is TGTGCCAGCAGTCCTCGACAGGGGGTTTCCGGGGAGCTGTTTTTT.